This TCR beta chain emerged from a study of blood T cells in healthy people across ages. A second PCR of 7 to 11 cycles used a sample-barcoded 5' primer and a J-beta primer mix. Using its own MiXCR run on the 5' RACE reads, TCRdb lists one record per CDR3 protein. The table has about 1.4 million distinct CDR3 sequences, 55% to 75% seen once; the top ten hold about 6.7%. Germline V CDR1 and CDR2: MNHEY, SMNVEV (reference sequence). The CDR3 contains 16 residues. Sample: blood. This chain uses TRBV27 with TRBJ2-5; 12 bases map to TRBD2. The end of the DNA fits TRBJ2-7 better, so the J call may be wrong. This receptor was identified in a man younger than 30 in good health. The CDR3 DNA sequence: TGTGCCAGCAGCTCCGCTCTAGCGGGGGGGACTCACGAGCAGTACTTC. It codes for CASSSALAGGTHEQYF.